One and the same sample provided the 22 T cell receptor beta chains below, sequenced in a study of control samples from healthy donors and cancer patients. The repertoire was sequenced with immunoSEQ multiplex PCR; TCRdb's copy has only in-frame clones and lacks some. In the table there are 150,000 or so clones, around 96% of which are singletons. Sequenced: blood. The source is a man aged 35 to 55 in good health.

V and J are TRBV7-2 and TRBJ1-6; D is possibly TRBD1 (6 bases). Germline loops: CDR1 SGHTA, CDR2 FQGNSA. The ends were cut back, 0 bases at V and 6 bases at J, with 21 bases in the middle. The CDR3 consists of 19 residues. The CDR3, as DNA: TGTGCCAGCAGCTTAGCGTGGGGATCCGGGACACAAGTTAATTCACCCCTCCACTTT. It specifies CASSLAWGSGTQVNSPLHF.

This clone has just one count. The gene calls are TRBV9 and TRBJ1-4; D might be TRBD1 (5 bases). Germline V gene lookup returns CDR1 SGDLS and CDR2 YYNGEE. The CDR3 loop spans 16 amino acids. Trimming shortened V by 3 bases and J by 8 bases, and 20 bases separated the two germline ends. This CDR3 is CASSETSGVGGEKLFF. The CDR3 nucleotides read TGTGCCAGCAGCGAAACCTCGGGGGTTGGCGGGGAAAAACTGTTTTTT.

The chain joins TRBV30 to TRBJ1-1, with 7 bases identical to TRBD1. Losses at the gene ends were 0 bases for V and 0 bases for J; bases not matched to a gene: 4. The CDR3 runs to 15 residues. Germline CDR1 is GTSNPN and CDR2 is SVGIG (reference sequence). The CDR3 loop is CAWSVGQAMNTEAFF. Written as DNA, the CDR3 is TGTGCCTGGAGTGTAGGACAGGCAATGAACACTGAAGCTTTCTTT.

The V gene is TRBV28, the J gene TRBJ2-2; the match to TRBD1 covers 7 bases. The CDR3 sequence is 14 residues long. Germline V lookup: CDR1 MDHEN, CDR2 SYDVKM. J gave up 1 base and V 5 bases, and 1 base lay outside the gene matches. The CDR3 is CASSQGENTGELFF. In DNA form, the CDR3 reads TGTGCCAGCAGTCAGGGGGAGAACACCGGGGAGCTGTTTTTT.

The chain combines TRBV14 with TRBJ1-2; no clear D gene. Germline CDR1 and CDR2: SGHDN and FVKESK. The CDR3 runs to 14 residues. Deletions cut 0 bases from V and 4 bases from J, with 9 bases between. The CDR3 region is CASSQDVRLYGYTF. The CDR3, as DNA: TGTGCCAGCAGCCAAGATGTCAGACTCTATGGCTACACCTTC. The full variable domain, completed using reference TRBV14 and TRBJ1-2, is EAGVTQFPSHSVIEKGQTVTLRCDPISGHDNLYWYRRVMGKEIKFLLHFVKESKQDESGMPNNRFLAERTGGTYSTLKVQPAELEDSGVYFCASSQDVRLYGYTFGSGTRLTVV.

V is TRBV4-3 and J is TRBJ1-4, with 8 bases aligning to TRBD1. Germline lookup yields CDR1 LGHNA and CDR2 YSLEER. CDR3 length equals 20 residues. V was pared by 3 bases and J by 2 bases, with 17 bases of the junction left unmatched. CDR3 region: CASSQTYTGGVYGTNEKLFF. Here the CDR3 DNA reads TGCGCCAGCAGCCAGACGTACACAGGGGGAGTTTATGGGACTAATGAAAAACTGTTTTTT.

The chain carries TRBV6-5 and TRBJ2-5, with D possibly being TRBD1 (6 bases). Trimming cost V 6 bases and J 0 bases, with 8 bases left between them. CDR3 size: 13 residues. CDR1 is MNHEY and CDR2 is SVGAGI in the germline V gene. CDR3 amino acids: CASSDRYQETQYF. The CDR3 coding sequence is TGTGCCAGCAGCGACAGGTACCAAGAGACCCAGTACTTC.

The V gene is TRBV5-1, the J gene TRBJ2-7; TRBD2 might be the D (5 bases). The germline V and J ends were trimmed by 0 bases and 5 bases, with 12 bases remaining between them. Looked up from germline, CDR1 is SGHRS and CDR2 is YFSETQ. The CDR3 runs 14 residues. The CDR3 here is CASSLGDYPDEQYF. CDR3 nucleotides: TGCGCCAGCAGCTTGGGAGACTACCCGGACGAGCAGTACTTC.

The chain employs TRBV28 and TRBJ1-2; perhaps TRBD1 as D (5 bases). The length of the CDR3 is 15 residues. Germline CDR1 reads MDHEN; CDR2 reads SYDVKM. Between the trimmed V and J ends, which lost 5 bases and 5 bases, there was a span of 18 bases. The CDR3 loop is CASSRTLSGGYGYTF. The CDR3 region has the DNA TGTGCCAGCAGTCGCACCCTCTCCGGGGGGTATGGCTACACCTTC.

The chain carries TRBV3-1 (or the pseudogene TRBV3-2) and TRBJ1-2; 9 bases fit TRBD1. This CDR3 contains 16 residues. Germline V gives CDR1 LGHDT, CDR2 YNNKEL (reference sequence). Unmatched junction bases numbered 10, after V lost 0 bases and J lost 8 bases. The CDR3: CASSQDGGQGPSGYTF. The CDR3 DNA reads as TGTGCCAGCAGCCAAGATGGGGGACAGGGCCCCTCCGGCTACACCTTC.

This chain links TRBV10-2 with TRBJ1-1, with D maybe TRBD1 (6 bases). This CDR3 comprises 14 residues. Germline values: CDR1 WSHSY, CDR2 SAAADI. V lost 5 bases to trimming and J lost 8 bases, with 18 bases between them. CDR3 in amino acids: CASSPVGGLPEAFF. CDR3 sequence (DNA): TGCGCCAGCAGTCCCGTTGGGGGCCTACCCGAAGCTTTCTTT.

This sequence joins TRBV10-2 and TRBJ1-6, with TRBD1 matching 7 bases. With 6 bases clipped from V and 11 bases from J, the junction kept 4 bases outside the gene matches. The germline V gene has CDR1 WSHSY and CDR2 SAAADI. The CDR3 is 12 amino acids. CDR3 amino acids: CASRGQFAPLHF. For the CDR3, the DNA is TGCGCCAGCAGGGGACAGTTCGCACCCCTCCACTTT.

CDR3 DNA sequence: TGTGCCGGTCGAACAGGCTACACTGAAGCTTTCTTT. It codes for CAGRTGYTEAFF. The gene calls are TRBV19 and TRBJ1-1, with a weak D call TRBD1 (5 bases). The V gene lost 11 bases and the J gene lost 3 bases, with 13 bases spanning the gap. The CDR3 loop spans 12 amino acids. Germline values: CDR1 LNHDA, CDR2 SQIVND (reference sequence).

The chain couples TRBV19 to TRBJ1-2; D remains ambiguous. In germline, CDR1 is LNHDA, CDR2 SQIVND (reference sequence). V gave up 10 bases and J gave up 5 bases, with 14 bases separating them. There are 12 residues in the CDR3. CDR3 DNA: TGTGCCACGGAACACGTCTGGTATGGCTACACCTTC. Its protein product is CATEHVWYGYTF.

The rearrangement joins TRBV6-1 to TRBJ1-3; 10 nucleotides agree with TRBD1. CDR3 size: 14 residues. CDR1 and CDR2 from the germline V gene are MNHNS and SASEGT. The J segment lost 8 bases and the V segment lost 2 bases, leaving 3 bases of the junction unmatched. This chain's CDR3 is CASSEPGQGYTIYF. The CDR3 nucleotides read TGTGCCAGCAGTGAACCGGGACAGGGGTACACCATATATTTT.

This rearrangement joins TRBV6-6 to TRBJ2-2, with D possibly TRBD2 on 5 matching bases. Germline-derived CDR1 and CDR2 are MNHNY and SVGAGI (reference sequence). The CDR3 covers 14 residues. V lost 0 bases to trimming and J lost 5 bases, with 7 bases between them. The CDR3 reads CASSYSRDTGELFF. The CDR3 DNA reads TGTGCCAGCAGTTACTCCCGGGATACCGGGGAGCTGTTTTTT.

The chain combines TRBV4-1 with TRBJ2-5, with D maybe TRBD1 (5 bases). The CDR3 runs 13 residues. The V end lost 3 bases, the J end lost 1 base, and 6 bases lay between the germline ends. Germline lookup yields CDR1 MGHRA and CDR2 YSYEKL. The CDR3 reads CASSQGPQETQYF. CDR3 coding DNA: TGCGCCAGCAGCCAGGGGCCCCAAGAGACCCAGTACTTC.

The count of this clone is one. This chain uses TRBV18 with TRBJ1-1; D is perhaps TRBD1 (5 bases). Trimming stripped 2 bases from V and 2 bases from J, with 12 bases between. CDR1 KGHSH and CDR2 LQKENI come from the germline V gene. The CDR3 contains 15 residues. The CDR3 loop is CASSPYEGLNTEAFF. CDR3 DNA: TGTGCCAGCTCACCATATGAGGGGCTCAACACTGAAGCTTTCTTT.

The rearrangement uses TRBV6-5 and TRBJ2-7; D may be TRBD1 (6 bases). Per the germline V gene, CDR1 is MNHEY and CDR2 is SVGAGI. Trimming shortened V by 7 bases and J by 12 bases, and 22 bases separated the two germline ends. The CDR3 extends over 13 amino acids. The CDR3 is CASNRGTSGVGYF. CDR3 DNA sequence: TGTGCCAGCAATAGGGGGACCTCCGGGGTCGGGTACTTC.

The chain uses TRBV28 and TRBJ2-7, with D tentatively TRBD1 (6 bases). The CDR3 has 13 amino acids. The germline gives CDR1 MDHEN, CDR2 SYDVKM. Deletions cut 6 bases from V and 5 bases from J, with 14 bases between. The CDR3 DNA is TGTGCCAGCAGCCCCAGACAGGCGAACGAGCAGTACTTC. The encoded protein is CASSPRQANEQYF.

J is TRBJ1-5 and V is TRBV2; maybe TRBD1 (5 bases). The CDR3 consists of 14 residues. Germline loops: CDR1 SNHLY, CDR2 FYNNEI. Trimming shortened V by 5 bases and J by 2 bases, and 10 bases separated the two germline ends. Here the CDR3 reads CASSSQGGNQPQHF. CDR3 coding DNA: TGTGCCAGCAGTTCCCAGGGAGGCAATCAGCCCCAGCATTTT.

In nucleotides, the CDR3 is TGTGCCAGCAGTCCTCAAGGGGTAGGCAATCAGCCCCAGCATTTT. This sequence encodes CASSPQGVGNQPQHF. This chain joins TRBV6-5 and TRBJ1-5; possible D gene TRBD1, 5 bases. The CDR3 is made up of 15 amino acids. CDR1 MNHEY and CDR2 SVGAGI come from the germline V gene. V was clipped by 5 bases and J by 2 bases, with 13 bases between them.